This record concerns one T cell receptor beta chain sequence. The CDR3 is 16 amino acids. This record comes from a study of blood T cell repertoires in COVID-19. For the study at large: Donors in the United States, Italy and Spain gave samples during acute or convalescent COVID-19.

TCRdb keeps only in-frame clones here, not all; method: immunoSEQ multiplex PCR. Of 110,000 or so clones listed, about 84% are singletons. Sequencing was done on a sample of peripheral blood. The receptor was derived from a man in his fifties or sixties with acute or convalescent COVID-19. The rearrangement links TRBV21-1 to TRBJ1-1; the table's D call, TRBD1, has no DNA check behind it. TRBV21-1 has pseudogene status. CDR3 amino acids: CASSKGAQRLNTEAFF. In DNA, the CDR3 is TGTGCCAGCAGCAAGGGGGCACAGCGCTTGAACACTGAAGCTTTCTTT.